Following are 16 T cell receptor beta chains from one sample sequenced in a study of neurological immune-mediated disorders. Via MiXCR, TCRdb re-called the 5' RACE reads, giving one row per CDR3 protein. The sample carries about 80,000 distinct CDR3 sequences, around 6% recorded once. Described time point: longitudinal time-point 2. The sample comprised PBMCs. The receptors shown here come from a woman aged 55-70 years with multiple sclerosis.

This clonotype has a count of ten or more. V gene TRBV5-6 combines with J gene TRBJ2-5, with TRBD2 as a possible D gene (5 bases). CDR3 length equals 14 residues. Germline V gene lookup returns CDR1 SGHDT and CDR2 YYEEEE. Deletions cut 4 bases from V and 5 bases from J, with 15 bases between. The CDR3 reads CASSPPGSVETQYF. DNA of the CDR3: TGTGCCAGCAGCCCCCCGGGGAGCGTCGAGACCCAGTACTTC.

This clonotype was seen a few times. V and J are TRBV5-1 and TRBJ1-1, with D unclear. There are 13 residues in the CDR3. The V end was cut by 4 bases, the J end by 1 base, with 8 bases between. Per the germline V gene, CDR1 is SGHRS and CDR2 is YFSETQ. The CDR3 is CASSPIKNTEAFF. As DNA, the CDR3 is TGCGCCAGCAGCCCAATCAAGAACACTGAAGCTTTCTTT.

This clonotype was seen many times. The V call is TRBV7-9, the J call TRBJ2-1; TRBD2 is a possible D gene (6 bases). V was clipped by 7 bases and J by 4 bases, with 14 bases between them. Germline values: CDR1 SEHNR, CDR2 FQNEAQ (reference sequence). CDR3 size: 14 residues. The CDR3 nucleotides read TGTGCCAGCACCCCAATGGGGGGATACAATGAGCAGTTCTTC. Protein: CASTPMGGYNEQFF.

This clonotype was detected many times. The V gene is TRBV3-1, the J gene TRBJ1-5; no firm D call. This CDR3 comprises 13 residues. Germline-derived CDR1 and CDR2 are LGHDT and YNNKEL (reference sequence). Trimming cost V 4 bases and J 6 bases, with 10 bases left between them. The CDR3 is CASSPRGGQPQHF. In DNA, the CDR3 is TGTGCCAGCAGCCCACGGGGTGGTCAGCCCCAGCATTTT.

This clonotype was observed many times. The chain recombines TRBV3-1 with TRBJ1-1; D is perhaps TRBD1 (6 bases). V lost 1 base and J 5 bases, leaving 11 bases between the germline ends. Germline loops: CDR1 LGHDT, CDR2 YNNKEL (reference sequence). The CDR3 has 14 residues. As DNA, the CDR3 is TGTGCCAGCAGCCAAGTGCAGGGGAAAACTGAAGCTTTCTTT. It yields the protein CASSQVQGKTEAFF.

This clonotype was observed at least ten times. The CDR3 spells CASSQADHYGYTF. For the CDR3, the DNA is TGCGCCAGCAGCCAGGCAGATCACTATGGCTACACCTTC. This rearrangement joins TRBV4-1 to TRBJ1-2; D gene unclear. The CDR3 consists of 13 residues. The germline gives CDR1 MGHRA, CDR2 YSYEKL. Deletions cut 3 bases from V and 3 bases from J, with 8 bases between.

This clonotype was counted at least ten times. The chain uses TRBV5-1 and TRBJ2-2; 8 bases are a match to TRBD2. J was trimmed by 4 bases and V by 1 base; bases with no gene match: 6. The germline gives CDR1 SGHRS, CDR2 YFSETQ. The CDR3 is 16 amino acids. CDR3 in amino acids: CASSLLTSGSTGELFF. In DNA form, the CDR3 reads TGCGCCAGCAGCTTGCTCACTAGCGGATCCACCGGGGAGCTGTTTTTT.

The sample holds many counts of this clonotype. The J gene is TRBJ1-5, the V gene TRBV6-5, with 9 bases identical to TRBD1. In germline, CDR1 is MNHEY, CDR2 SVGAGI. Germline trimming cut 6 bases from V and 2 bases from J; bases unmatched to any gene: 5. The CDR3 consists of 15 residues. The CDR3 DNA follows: TGTGCCAGCAGACCCGACAGGGGGGGCAATCAGCCCCAGCATTTT. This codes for CASRPDRGGNQPQHF.

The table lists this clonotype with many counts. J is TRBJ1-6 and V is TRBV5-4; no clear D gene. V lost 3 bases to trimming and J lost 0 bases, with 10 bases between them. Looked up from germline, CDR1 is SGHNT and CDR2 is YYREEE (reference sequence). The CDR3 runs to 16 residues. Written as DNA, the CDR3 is TGTGCCAGCAGCTCTACCGGGAGCTCCTATAATTCACCCCTCCACTTT. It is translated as CASSSTGSSYNSPLHF. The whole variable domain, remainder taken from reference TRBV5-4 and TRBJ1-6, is ETGVTQSPTHLIKTRGQQVTLRCSSQSGHNTVSWYQQALGQGPQFIFQYYREEENGRGNFPPRFSGLQFPNYSSELNVNALELDDSALYLCASSSTGSSYNSPLHFGNGTRLTVT.

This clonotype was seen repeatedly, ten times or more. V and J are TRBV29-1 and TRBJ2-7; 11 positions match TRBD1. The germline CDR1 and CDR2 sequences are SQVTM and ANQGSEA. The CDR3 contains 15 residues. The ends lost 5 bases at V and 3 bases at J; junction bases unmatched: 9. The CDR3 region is CSVRWDRGILYEQYF. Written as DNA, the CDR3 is TGCAGCGTTCGATGGGACAGGGGGATCCTCTACGAGCAGTACTTC.

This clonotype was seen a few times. CDR3 sequence (DNA): TGTGCCAGCAGTTTATGGACTAGCACAGATACGCAGTATTTT. This translates into CASSLWTSTDTQYF. The chain is built from TRBV27 and TRBJ2-3; D perhaps matches TRBD2 (5 bases). The CDR3 sequence is 14 residues long. Looked up from germline, CDR1 is MNHEY and CDR2 is SMNVEV (reference sequence). V lost 1 base to trimming and J lost 0 bases, with 5 bases between them.

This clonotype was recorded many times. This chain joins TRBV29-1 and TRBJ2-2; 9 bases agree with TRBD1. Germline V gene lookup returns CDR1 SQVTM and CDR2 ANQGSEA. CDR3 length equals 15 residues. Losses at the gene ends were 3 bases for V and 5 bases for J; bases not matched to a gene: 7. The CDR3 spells CSVELGQGKTGELFF. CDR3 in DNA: TGCAGCGTTGAGCTGGGACAGGGAAAGACCGGGGAGCTGTTTTTT.

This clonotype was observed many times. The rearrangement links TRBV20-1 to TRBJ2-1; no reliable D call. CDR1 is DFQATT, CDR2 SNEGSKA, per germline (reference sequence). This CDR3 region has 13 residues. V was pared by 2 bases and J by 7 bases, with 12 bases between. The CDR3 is CSARRPPGNEQFF. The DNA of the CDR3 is TGCAGTGCTAGACGGCCTCCTGGGAATGAGCAGTTCTTC.

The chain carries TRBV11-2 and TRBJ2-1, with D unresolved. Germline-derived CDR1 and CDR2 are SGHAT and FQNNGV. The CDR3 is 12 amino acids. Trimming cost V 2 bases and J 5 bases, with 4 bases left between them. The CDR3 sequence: CASSLLNNEQFF. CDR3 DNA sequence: TGTGCCAGCAGCTTACTGAACAATGAGCAGTTCTTC. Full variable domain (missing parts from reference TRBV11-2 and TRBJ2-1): EAGVAQSPRYKIIEKRQSVAFWCNPISGHATLYWYQQILGQGPKLLIQFQNNGVVDDSQLPKDRFSAERLKGVDSTLKIQPAKLEDSAVYLCASSLLNNEQFFGPGTRLTVL.

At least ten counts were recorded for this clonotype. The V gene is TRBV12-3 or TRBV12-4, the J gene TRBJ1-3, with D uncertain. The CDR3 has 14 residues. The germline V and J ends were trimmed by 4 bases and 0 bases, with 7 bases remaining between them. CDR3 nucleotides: TGTGCCAGCAGTTCCGGCAGCTCTGGAAACACCATATATTTT. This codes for CASSSGSSGNTIYF.

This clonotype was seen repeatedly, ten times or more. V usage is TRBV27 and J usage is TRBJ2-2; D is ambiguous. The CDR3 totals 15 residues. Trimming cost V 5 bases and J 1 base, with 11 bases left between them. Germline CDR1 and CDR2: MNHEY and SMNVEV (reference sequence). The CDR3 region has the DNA TGTGCCAGCAGTCCCTGGACGGGGAACACCGGGGAGCTGTTTTTT. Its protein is CASSPWTGNTGELFF.